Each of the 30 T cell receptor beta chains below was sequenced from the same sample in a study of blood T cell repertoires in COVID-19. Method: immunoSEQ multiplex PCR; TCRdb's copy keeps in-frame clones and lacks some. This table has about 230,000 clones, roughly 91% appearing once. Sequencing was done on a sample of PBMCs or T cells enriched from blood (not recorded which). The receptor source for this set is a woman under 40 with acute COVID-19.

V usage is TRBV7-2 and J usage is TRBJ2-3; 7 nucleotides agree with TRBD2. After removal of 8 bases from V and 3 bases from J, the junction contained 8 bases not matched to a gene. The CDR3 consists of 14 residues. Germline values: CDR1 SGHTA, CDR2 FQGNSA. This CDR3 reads CASGEGRQTDTQYF. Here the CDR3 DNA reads TGTGCCAGCGGGGAGGGGCGCCAGACAGATACGCAGTATTTT.

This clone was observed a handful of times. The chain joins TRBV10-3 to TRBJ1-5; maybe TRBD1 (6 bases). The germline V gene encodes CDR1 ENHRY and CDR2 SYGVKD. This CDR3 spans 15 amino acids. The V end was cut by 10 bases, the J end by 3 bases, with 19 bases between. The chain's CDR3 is CATQGDKSFNQPQHF. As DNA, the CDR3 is TGTGCCACACAAGGGGACAAAAGTTTCAATCAGCCCCAGCATTTT.

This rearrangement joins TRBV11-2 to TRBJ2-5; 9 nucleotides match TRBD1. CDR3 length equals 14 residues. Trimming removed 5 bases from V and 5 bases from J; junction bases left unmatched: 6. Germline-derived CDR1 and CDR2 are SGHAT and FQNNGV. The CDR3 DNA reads TGTGCCAGCAGCCAGGACAGGGGTTACGAGACCCAGTACTTC. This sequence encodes CASSQDRGYETQYF.

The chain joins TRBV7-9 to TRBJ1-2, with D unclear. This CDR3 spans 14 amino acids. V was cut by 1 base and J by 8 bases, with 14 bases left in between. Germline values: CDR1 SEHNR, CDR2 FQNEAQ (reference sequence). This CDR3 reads CASSLGWTGRGYTF. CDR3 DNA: TGTGCCAGCAGCTTAGGTTGGACTGGACGAGGCTACACCTTC. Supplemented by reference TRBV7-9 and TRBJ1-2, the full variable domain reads DTGVSQNPRHKITKRGQNVTFRCDPISEHNRLYWYRQTLGQGPEFLTYFQNEAQLEKSRLLSDRFSAERPKGSFSTLEIQRTEQGDSAMYLCASSLGWTGRGYTFGSGTRLTVV.

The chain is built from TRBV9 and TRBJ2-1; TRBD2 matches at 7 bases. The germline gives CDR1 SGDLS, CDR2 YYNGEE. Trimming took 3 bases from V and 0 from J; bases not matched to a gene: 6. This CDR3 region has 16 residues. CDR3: CASSGPGRGSYNEQFF. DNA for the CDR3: TGTGCCAGCAGCGGCCCGGGGAGGGGCTCCTACAATGAGCAGTTCTTC.

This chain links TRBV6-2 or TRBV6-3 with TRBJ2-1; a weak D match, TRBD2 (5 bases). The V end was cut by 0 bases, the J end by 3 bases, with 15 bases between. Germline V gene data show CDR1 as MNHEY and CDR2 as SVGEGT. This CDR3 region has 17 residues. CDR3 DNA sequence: TGTGCCAGCAGTTACTCTCTTTCGGGGTACCTCTACAATGAGCAGTTCTTC. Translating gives CASSYSLSGYLYNEQFF.

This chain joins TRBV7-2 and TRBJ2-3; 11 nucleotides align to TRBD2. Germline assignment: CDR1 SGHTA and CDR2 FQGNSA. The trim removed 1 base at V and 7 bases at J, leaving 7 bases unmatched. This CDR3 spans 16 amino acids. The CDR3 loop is CASSLGGVAGGHTQYF. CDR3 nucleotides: TGTGCCAGCAGCTTAGGAGGAGTAGCGGGGGGGCATACGCAGTATTTT.

The CDR3 region is CASSLTSARRETQYF. CDR3 nucleotides: TGTGCCAGCAGCTTGACTAGCGCCAGACGGGAGACCCAGTACTTC. This chain connects TRBV7-8 to TRBJ2-5; 8 bases agree with TRBD2. The CDR3 consists of 15 residues. V shed 3 bases, J shed 5 bases, and the junction held 8 bases outside the gene matches. CDR1 SGHVS and CDR2 FQNEAQ come from the germline V gene.

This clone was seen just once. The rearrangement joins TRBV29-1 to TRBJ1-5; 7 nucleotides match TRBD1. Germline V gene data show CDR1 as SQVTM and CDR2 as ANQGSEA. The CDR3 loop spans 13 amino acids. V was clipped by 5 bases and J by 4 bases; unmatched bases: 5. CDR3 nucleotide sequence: TGCAGCGTTAAGGGGGCACCAAATCAGCCCCAGCATTTT. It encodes CSVKGAPNQPQHF.

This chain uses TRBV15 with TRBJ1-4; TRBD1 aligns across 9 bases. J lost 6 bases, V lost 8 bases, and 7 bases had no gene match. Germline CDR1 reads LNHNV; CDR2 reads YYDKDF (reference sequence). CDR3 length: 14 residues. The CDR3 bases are TGTGCCACCGCACCCCGGGACAGGGATGAAAAACTGTTTTTT. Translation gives CATAPRDRDEKLFF.

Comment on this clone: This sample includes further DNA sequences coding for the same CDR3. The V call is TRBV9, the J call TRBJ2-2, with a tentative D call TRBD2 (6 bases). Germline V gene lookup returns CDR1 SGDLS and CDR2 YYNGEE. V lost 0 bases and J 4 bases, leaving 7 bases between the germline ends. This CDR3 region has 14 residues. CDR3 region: CASSVGGGTGELFF. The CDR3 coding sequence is TGTGCCAGCAGCGTAGGGGGAGGCACCGGGGAGCTGTTTTTT.

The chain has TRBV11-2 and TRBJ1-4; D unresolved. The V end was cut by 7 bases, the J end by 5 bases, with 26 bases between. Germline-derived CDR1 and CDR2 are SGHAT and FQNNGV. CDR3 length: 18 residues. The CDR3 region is CASTSEPGPGWINEKLFF. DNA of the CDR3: TGTGCCAGCACCTCAGAACCTGGGCCGGGGTGGATCAATGAAAAACTGTTTTTT.

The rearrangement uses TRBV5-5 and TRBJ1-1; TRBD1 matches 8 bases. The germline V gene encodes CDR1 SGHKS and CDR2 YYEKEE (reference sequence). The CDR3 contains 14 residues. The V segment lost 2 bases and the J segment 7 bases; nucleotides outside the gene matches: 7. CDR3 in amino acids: CASSFLTGVDEAFF. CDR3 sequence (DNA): TGTGCCAGCAGCTTTTTGACAGGGGTGGATGAAGCTTTCTTT. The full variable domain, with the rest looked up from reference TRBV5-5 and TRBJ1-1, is DAGVTQSPTHLIKTRGQQVTLRCSPISGHKSVSWYQQVLGQGPQFIFQYYEKEERGRGNFPDRFSARQFPNYSSELNVNALLLGDSALYLCASSFLTGVDEAFFGQGTRLTVV.

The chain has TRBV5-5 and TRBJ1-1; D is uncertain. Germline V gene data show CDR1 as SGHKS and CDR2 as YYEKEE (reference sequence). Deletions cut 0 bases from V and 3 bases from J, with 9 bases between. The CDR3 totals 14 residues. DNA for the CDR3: TGTGCCAGCAGCTTGGAACAGACGTACACTGAAGCTTTCTTT. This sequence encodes CASSLEQTYTEAFF.

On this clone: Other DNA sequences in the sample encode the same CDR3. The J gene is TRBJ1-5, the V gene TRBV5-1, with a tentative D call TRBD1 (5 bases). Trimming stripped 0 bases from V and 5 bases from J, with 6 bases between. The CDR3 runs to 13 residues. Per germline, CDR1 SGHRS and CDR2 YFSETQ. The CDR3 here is CASSLAGDQPQHF. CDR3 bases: TGCGCCAGCAGCTTGGCGGGGGATCAGCCCCAGCATTTT.

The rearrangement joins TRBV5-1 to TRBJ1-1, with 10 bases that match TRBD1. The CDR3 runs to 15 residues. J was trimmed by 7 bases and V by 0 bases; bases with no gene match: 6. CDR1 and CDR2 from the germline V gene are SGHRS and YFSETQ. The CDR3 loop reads CASSLVGTGVLEAFF. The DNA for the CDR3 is TGCGCCAGCAGCTTGGTGGGGACAGGGGTTCTTGAAGCTTTCTTT.

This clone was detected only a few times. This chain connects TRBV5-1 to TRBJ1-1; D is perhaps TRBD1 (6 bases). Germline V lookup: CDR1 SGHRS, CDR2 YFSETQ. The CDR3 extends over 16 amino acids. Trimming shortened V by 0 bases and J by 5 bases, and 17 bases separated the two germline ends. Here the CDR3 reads CASSLEPQGSFTEAFF. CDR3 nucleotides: TGCGCCAGCAGCTTGGAACCACAGGGAAGTTTTACTGAAGCTTTCTTT.

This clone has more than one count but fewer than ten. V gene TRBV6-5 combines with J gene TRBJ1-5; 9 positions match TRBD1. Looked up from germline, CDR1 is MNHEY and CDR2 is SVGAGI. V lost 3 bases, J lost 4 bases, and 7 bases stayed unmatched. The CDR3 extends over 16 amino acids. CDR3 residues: CASSYAGTGRNQPQHF. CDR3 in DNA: TGTGCCAGCAGTTATGCCGGGACAGGGCGTAATCAGCCCCAGCATTTT.

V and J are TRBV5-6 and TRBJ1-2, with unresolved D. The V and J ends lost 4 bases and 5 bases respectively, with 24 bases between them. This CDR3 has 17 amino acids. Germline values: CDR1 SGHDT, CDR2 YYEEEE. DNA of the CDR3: TGTGCCAGCAGCCCCGGGAGGAGTTGGGCGGCTCGATATGGCTACACCTTC. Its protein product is CASSPGRSWAARYGYTF. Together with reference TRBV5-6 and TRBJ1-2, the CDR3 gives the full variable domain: DAGVTQSPTHLIKTRGQQVTLRCSPKSGHDTVSWYQQALGQGPQFIFQYYEEEERQRGNFPDRFSGHQFPNYSSELNVNALLLGDSALYLCASSPGRSWAARYGYTFGSGTRLTVV.

CDR3 sequence reads: CSVAADRYNEQFF. CDR3 bases: TGCAGCGTGGCGGCCGACAGATACAATGAGCAGTTCTTC. This chain connects TRBV29-1 to TRBJ2-1, with a possible D match to TRBD1 (5 bases). The CDR3 contains 13 residues. CDR1 SQVTM and CDR2 ANQGSEA come from the germline V gene. Deletions cut 6 bases from V and 4 bases from J, with 13 bases between.

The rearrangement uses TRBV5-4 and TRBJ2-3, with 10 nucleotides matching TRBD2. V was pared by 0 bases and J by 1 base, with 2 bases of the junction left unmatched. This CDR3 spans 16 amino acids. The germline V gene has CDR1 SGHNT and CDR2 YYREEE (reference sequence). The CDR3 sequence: CASSLELAGRTDTQYF. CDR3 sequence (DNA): TGTGCCAGCAGCTTGGAACTAGCGGGGCGCACAGATACGCAGTATTTT.

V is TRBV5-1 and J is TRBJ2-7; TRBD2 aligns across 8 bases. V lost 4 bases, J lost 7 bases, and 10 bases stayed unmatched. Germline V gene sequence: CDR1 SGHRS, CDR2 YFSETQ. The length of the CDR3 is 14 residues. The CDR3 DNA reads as TGCGCCAGCAGCCCCTTCGGGGGGGCGGGGGAGCAGTACTTC. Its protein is CASSPFGGAGEQYF.

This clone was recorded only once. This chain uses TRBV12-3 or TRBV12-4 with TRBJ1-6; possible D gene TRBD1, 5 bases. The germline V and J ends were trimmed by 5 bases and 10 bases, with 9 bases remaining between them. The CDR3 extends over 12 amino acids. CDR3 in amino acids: CASSQGWSPLHF. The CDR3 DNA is TGTGCCAGCAGTCAGGGTTGGTCACCCCTCCACTTT.

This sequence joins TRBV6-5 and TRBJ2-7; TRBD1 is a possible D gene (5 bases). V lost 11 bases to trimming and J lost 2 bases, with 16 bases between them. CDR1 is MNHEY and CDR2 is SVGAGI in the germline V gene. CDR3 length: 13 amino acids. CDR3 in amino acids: CASPGARAYEQYF. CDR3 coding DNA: TGTGCCTCCCCGGGCGCCAGGGCCTACGAGCAGTACTTC.

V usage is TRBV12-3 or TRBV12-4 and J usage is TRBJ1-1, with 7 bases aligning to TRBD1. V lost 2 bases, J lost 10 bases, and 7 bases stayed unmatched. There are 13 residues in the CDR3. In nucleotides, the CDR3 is TGTGCCAGCAGTTTATATAGGACAGGTACAGCTTTCTTT. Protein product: CASSLYRTGTAFF.

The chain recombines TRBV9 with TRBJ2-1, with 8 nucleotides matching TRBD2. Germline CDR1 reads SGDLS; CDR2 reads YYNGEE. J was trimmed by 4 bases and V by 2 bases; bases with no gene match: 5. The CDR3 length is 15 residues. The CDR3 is CASSVGGTRYNEQFF. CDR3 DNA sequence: TGTGCCAGCAGCGTGGGAGGGACTAGATACAATGAGCAGTTCTTC.

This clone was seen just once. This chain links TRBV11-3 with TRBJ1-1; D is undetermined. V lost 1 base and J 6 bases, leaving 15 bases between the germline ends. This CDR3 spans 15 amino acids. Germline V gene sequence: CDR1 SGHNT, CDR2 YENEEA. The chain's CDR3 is CASSLGEGLGAEAFF. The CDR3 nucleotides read TGTGCCAGCAGCTTAGGTGAAGGGCTGGGAGCTGAAGCTTTCTTT.

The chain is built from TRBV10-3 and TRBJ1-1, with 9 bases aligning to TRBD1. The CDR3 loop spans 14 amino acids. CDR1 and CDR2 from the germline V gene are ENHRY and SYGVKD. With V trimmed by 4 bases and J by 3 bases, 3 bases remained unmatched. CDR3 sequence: CAISVGTGHTEAFF. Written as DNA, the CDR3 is TGTGCCATCAGTGTCGGGACAGGGCACACTGAAGCTTTCTTT.

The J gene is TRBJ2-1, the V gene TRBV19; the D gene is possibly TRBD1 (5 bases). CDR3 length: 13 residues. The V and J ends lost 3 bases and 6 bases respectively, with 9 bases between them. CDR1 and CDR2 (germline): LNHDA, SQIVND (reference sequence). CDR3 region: CASSIQGGNEQFF. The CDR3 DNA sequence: TGTGCCAGTAGTATCCAGGGTGGCAATGAGCAGTTCTTC.

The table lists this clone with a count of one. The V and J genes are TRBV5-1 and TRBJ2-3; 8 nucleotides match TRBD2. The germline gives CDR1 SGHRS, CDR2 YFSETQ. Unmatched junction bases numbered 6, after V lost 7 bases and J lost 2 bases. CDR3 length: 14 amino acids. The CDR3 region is CASRGGEATDTQYF. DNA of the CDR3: TGCGCCAGCCGGGGGGGAGAGGCCACAGATACGCAGTATTTT.